This T cell receptor beta chain was documented in a study of blood T cells in healthy people across ages. This clonotype was seen a few times. Combining a sample-barcoded 5' primer with a J-beta primer mix, a second PCR ran for about 6 to 11 cycles. The template-switch adaptor was a 5' adaptor with 12 random nucleotides. It tagged each cDNA molecule. TCRdb re-called the 5' RACE reads with MiXCR, one entry per CDR3 protein. Found here are some 1.8 million distinct CDR3 sequences, about two fifths of them singletons; the top ten hold under 30%. The CDR3 runs to 20 residues. Each donor supplied roughly 9.1 milliliters of peripheral blood.

The sequencing sample was made of blood. This clonotype originated in a human donor in good health. This chain links TRBV21-1 with TRBJ2-5; the D call in the table, TRBD2, was not verified against the DNA. The J call may be wrong; the DNA end is better matched by TRBJ2-7. TRBV21-1 is tagged as a pseudogene. DNA of the CDR3: TGTGCCAGCAGCAATAGGAGGACTAGCGCGGGGGCGGGCCCTTCTTACGAGCAGTACTTC. Amino acid sequence: CASSNRRTSAGAGPSYEQYF.